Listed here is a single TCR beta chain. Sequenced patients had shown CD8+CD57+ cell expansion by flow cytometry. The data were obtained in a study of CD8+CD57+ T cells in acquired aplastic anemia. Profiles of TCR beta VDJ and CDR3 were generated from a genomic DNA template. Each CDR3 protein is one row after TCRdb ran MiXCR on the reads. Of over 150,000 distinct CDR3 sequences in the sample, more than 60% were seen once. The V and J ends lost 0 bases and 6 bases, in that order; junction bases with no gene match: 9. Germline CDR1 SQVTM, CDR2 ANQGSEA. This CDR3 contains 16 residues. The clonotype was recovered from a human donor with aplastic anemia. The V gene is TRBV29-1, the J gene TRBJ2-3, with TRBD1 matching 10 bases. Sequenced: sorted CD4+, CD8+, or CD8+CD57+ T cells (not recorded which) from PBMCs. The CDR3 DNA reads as TGCAGCGTTGAAGACGGGACAGGGGTTGGGTGGGATACGCAGTATTTT. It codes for CSVEDGTGVGWDTQYF.